The 11 T cell receptor beta chains below all came from one sample that was sequenced in a study of OX40 agonist ivuxolimab in advanced cancers. The method was immunoSEQ multiplex PCR; TCRdb's version includes in-frame clones alone and lacks a portion of them. The data contain some 27,000 clones, about 80% of them singletons. This material consisted of CD4+ or CD8+ T cells sorted from blood, taken in a trial of the OX40 agonist ivuxolimab. Every receptor here comes from an adult with an advanced solid tumor such as melanoma, head and neck, liver or kidney cancer.

This chain links TRBV7-9 with TRBJ2-7; tentative D call: TRBD2 (6 bases). Germline V CDR1 and CDR2: SEHNR, FQNEAQ (reference sequence). Trimming pared 5 bases from V and 7 bases from J, leaving 21 bases between. The CDR3 covers 15 residues. The CDR3 coding sequence is TGTGCCAGCAGCGGAGGGGACGGCTCGAGGAGGGAGCAGTACTTC. This sequence encodes CASSGGDGSRREQYF.

The CDR3, as DNA: TGTGCCAGCAGTGAAGGAACTGAAGCTTTCTTT. Its translation: CASSEGTEAFF. The chain carries TRBV2 and TRBJ1-1; D is unresolved. Germline values: CDR1 SNHLY, CDR2 FYNNEI. The CDR3 covers 11 residues. V gave up 1 base and J gave up 5 bases, with 2 bases separating them.

This chain joins TRBV14 and TRBJ2-7; D is unclear. The V end was cut by 6 bases, the J end by 2 bases, with 14 bases between. The CDR3 loop spans 14 amino acids. Per the germline V gene, CDR1 is SGHDN and CDR2 is FVKESK. CDR3 nucleotides: TGTGCCAGCAGTGTACGGAGTTTACCCTACGAGCAGTACTTC. This sequence encodes CASSVRSLPYEQYF.

The V gene is TRBV5-1, the J gene TRBJ2-7; tentatively, D is TRBD2 (5 bases). The length of the CDR3 is 15 residues. Germline loops: CDR1 SGHRS, CDR2 YFSETQ. Trimming stripped 4 bases from V and 0 bases from J, with 14 bases between. The CDR3 reads CASSPEPGSSYEQYF. CDR3 DNA sequence: TGCGCCAGCAGCCCTGAGCCGGGGAGCTCCTACGAGCAGTACTTC.

The gene calls are TRBV7-8 and TRBJ1-5; tentative D call: TRBD1 (6 bases). Germline assignment: CDR1 SGHVS and CDR2 FQNEAQ. The CDR3 sequence is 17 residues long. V lost 3 bases to trimming and J lost 0 bases, with 15 bases between them. CDR3 nucleotides: TGTGCCAGCAGCTTGGGAGGGGGGGCTAGTAGCAATCAGCCCCAGCATTTT. Residues: CASSLGGGASSNQPQHF.

This chain connects TRBV4-3 to TRBJ2-4, with 7 bases identical to TRBD1. V shed 4 bases and J 1 base; nucleotides not matched to a gene: 4. Looked up from germline, CDR1 is LGHNA and CDR2 is YSLEER. The CDR3 totals 15 residues. CDR3 nucleotide sequence: TGCGCCAGCAGCCTCACAGGGGACGCCAAAAACATTCAGTACTTC. Its protein is CASSLTGDAKNIQYF.

The rearrangement joins TRBV7-8 to TRBJ2-5, with a possible D match to TRBD1 (6 bases). V was pared by 5 bases and J by 1 base, with 11 bases between. In germline, CDR1 is SGHVS, CDR2 FQNEAQ. The CDR3 length is 14 residues. The CDR3 DNA follows: TGTGCCAGCAGCGCCACAGGGCTCCAAGAGACCCAGTACTTC. It translates to CASSATGLQETQYF.

This chain links TRBV5-4 with TRBJ1-6; no reliable D call. Trimming cost V 0 bases and J 9 bases, with 7 bases left between them. Germline CDR1 is SGHNT and CDR2 is YYREEE (reference sequence). The CDR3 extends over 13 amino acids. In DNA, the CDR3 is TGTGCCAGCAGCTTGGGCTGGGGTTCACCCCTCCACTTT. Residues: CASSLGWGSPLHF.

The chain is built from TRBV5-3 and TRBJ2-7, with TRBD2 as a possible D gene (6 bases). TRBV5-3 is noted as an ORF with a role that remains uncertain. The CDR3 covers 15 residues. The V end was cut by 4 bases, the J end by 0 bases, with 14 bases between. The CDR3 coding sequence is TGTGCCAGAAGCCGGAGGGACCGACACTCCTACGAGCAGTACTTC. As protein: CARSRRDRHSYEQYF.

This clone was seen a few times. The genes are TRBV4-3 and TRBJ1-2, with a tentative D call TRBD1 (6 bases). This CDR3 is built from 16 residues. Germline CDR1 LGHNA, CDR2 YSLEER. V lost 1 base and J 2 bases, leaving 14 bases between the germline ends. Here the CDR3 DNA reads TGCGCCAGCAGCCAAGGGCTCTGGACAGACAACTATGGCTACACCTTC. It specifies CASSQGLWTDNYGYTF.

The chain couples TRBV5-4 to TRBJ2-7; the match to TRBD1 covers 12 bases. The CDR3 runs 14 residues. Per germline, CDR1 SGHNT and CDR2 YYREEE (reference sequence). After removal of 2 bases from V and 6 bases from J, the junction contained 3 bases not matched to a gene. Here the CDR3 reads CASSFGTGGVEQYF. CDR3 in DNA: TGTGCCAGCAGCTTCGGGACAGGGGGCGTCGAGCAGTACTTC.